The 27 T cell receptor beta chains in this list originate from one sample, sequenced in a study of radiation and T cells in renal cell carcinoma. Only in-frame clones appear in the TCRdb table, and some are missing; sequencing was by immunoSEQ multiplex PCR. The sample shows under 100,000 clones, more than 65% of them seen only once. Noted time point: blood 4 weeks post-SBRT, at nephrectomy. Regarding treatment: 15 Gy SBRT to primary tumor, nephrectomy 4 weeks later. The specimen was blood, collected from a patient whose treatment included radiotherapy and nephrectomy. Receptor source: a man in his 60s with renal cell carcinoma.

This clone was picked up a small number of times. V is TRBV12-5 and J is TRBJ2-5, with a possible D match to TRBD1 (6 bases). Between the trimmed V and J ends, which lost 4 bases and 1 base, there was a span of 10 bases. The CDR3 runs to 14 residues. Looked up from germline, CDR1 is LGHNT and CDR2 is FRNRAP. CDR3 loop: CASGSGTSQETQYF. The CDR3 bases are TGTGCTAGTGGTTCAGGGACAAGCCAAGAGACCCAGTACTTC.

V gene TRBV19 combines with J gene TRBJ2-7; D might be TRBD1 or TRBD2, each matching 6 bases. V dropped 5 bases and J dropped 3 bases, with 17 bases sitting between them. CDR1 and CDR2 from the germline V gene are LNHDA and SQIVND (reference sequence). CDR3 length: 15 residues. This CDR3 is CASSQGQGGFYEQYF. The CDR3 DNA is TGTGCCAGTAGTCAAGGACAAGGGGGGTTCTACGAGCAGTACTTC.

The chain couples TRBV2 to TRBJ2-1, with TRBD2 matching 9 bases. The CDR3 length is 14 residues. CDR1 is SNHLY, CDR2 FYNNEI, per germline. J lost 6 bases, V lost 8 bases, and 8 bases had no gene match. The DNA of the CDR3 is TGTGCCAGCGTAAGTCTAGCGGGGCTCAATGAGCAGTTCTTC. It is translated as CASVSLAGLNEQFF.

The chain employs TRBV5-6 and TRBJ1-1, with 9 bases matching TRBD1. J gave up 2 bases and V 0 bases, and 14 bases lay outside the gene matches. Germline V CDR1 and CDR2: SGHDT, YYEEEE. This CDR3 is 19 amino acids long. The CDR3 sequence is CASSLEFRYRTGDNTEAFF. CDR3 sequence (DNA): TGTGCCAGCAGCTTGGAATTTCGGTATCGGACAGGGGATAACACTGAAGCTTTCTTT.

CDR3: CASSQDRAYNEQFF. Here the CDR3 DNA reads TGTGCCAGCAGCCAGGACAGGGCATACAATGAGCAGTTCTTC. The V gene is TRBV7-2, the J gene TRBJ2-1; 8 bases agree with TRBD1. CDR1 and CDR2 (germline): SGHTA, FQGNSA. Trimming cost V 5 bases and J 4 bases; bases outside gene matches: 4. This CDR3 contains 14 residues.

This chain links TRBV5-4 with TRBJ2-1; TRBD2 matches at 10 bases. The CDR3 loop spans 15 amino acids. Germline loops: CDR1 SGHNT, CDR2 YYREEE (reference sequence). V shed 4 bases, J shed 8 bases, and the junction held 9 bases outside the gene matches. CDR3 DNA sequence: TGTGCCAGCAGCCCACAGCGGGAGGGCCGATATGAGCAGTTCTTC. This gives the protein CASSPQREGRYEQFF.

The gene calls are TRBV4-3 and TRBJ2-3; TRBD2 agrees at 10 bases. This CDR3 has 19 residues. Germline CDR1 LGHNA, CDR2 YSLEER. Trimming at V came to 1 base and at J to 0 bases, leaving 10 bases not matched to a gene. CDR3 amino acids: CASSQVDLAGGSSTDTQYF. In DNA form, the CDR3 reads TGCGCCAGCAGCCAAGTCGATTTAGCGGGAGGCTCTAGCACAGATACGCAGTATTTT.

V is TRBV4-1 and J is TRBJ2-7; 10 bases map to TRBD2. The CDR3 is 14 residues long. With 1 base clipped from V and 3 bases from J, the junction kept 0 bases outside the gene matches. CDR1 is MGHRA, CDR2 YSYEKL, per germline. CDR3 residues: CASSQASGSYEQYF. The CDR3 bases are TGCGCCAGCAGCCAAGCTAGCGGGAGCTACGAGCAGTACTTC.

The chain is built from TRBV7-2 and TRBJ1-5, with a weak D call TRBD1 (5 bases). V dropped 1 base and J dropped 0 bases, with 10 bases sitting between them. The CDR3 extends over 16 amino acids. Germline-derived CDR1 and CDR2 are SGHTA and FQGNSA. The CDR3 protein is CASSLVVGDSNQPQHF. CDR3 bases: TGTGCCAGCAGCTTAGTCGTAGGGGATAGCAATCAGCCCCAGCATTTT.

The rearrangement links TRBV2 to TRBJ2-2, with D tentatively TRBD2 (5 bases). V was shortened by 7 bases and J by 6 bases, with 24 bases between the two germline ends. The CDR3 is 17 residues long. CDR1 and CDR2 from the germline V gene are SNHLY and FYNNEI. The CDR3 here is CASTPRGTQLRAGELFF. The CDR3 DNA reads TGTGCCAGCACCCCCCGGGGTACCCAACTTAGGGCCGGGGAGCTGTTTTTT. The whole variable domain, remainder taken from reference TRBV2 and TRBJ2-2, is EPEVTQTPSHQVTQMGQEVILRCVPISNHLYFYWYRQILGQKVEFLVSFYNNEISEKSEIFDDQFSVERPDGSNFTLKIRSTKLEDSAMYFCASTPRGTQLRAGELFFGEGSRLTVL.

This rearrangement joins TRBV18 to TRBJ2-1; D ambiguous. The CDR3 spans 18 residues. With 1 base removed from V and 4 bases from J, the gap between germline ends came to 20 bases. Germline CDR1 is KGHSH and CDR2 is LQKENI. The CDR3 reads CASSPRGLESEDYNEQFF. The CDR3 DNA follows: TGTGCCAGCTCACCACGGGGTTTAGAGAGCGAGGATTACAATGAGCAGTTCTTC.

The table lists this clone with many counts. The gene calls are TRBV28 and TRBJ2-2; possibly TRBD2 for D (5 bases). V was trimmed by 3 bases and J by 2 bases, leaving 13 bases between them. From germline, CDR1 is MDHEN and CDR2 SYDVKM. The CDR3 runs to 16 residues. In DNA, the CDR3 is TGTGCCAGCAGTTTCCACAGACTACCAAACACCGGGGAGCTGTTTTTT. Amino acid sequence: CASSFHRLPNTGELFF.

The CDR3 loop is CASSPDRGGETQYF. In DNA, the CDR3 is TGTGCCAGCTCACCGGACAGGGGCGGGGAGACCCAGTACTTC. The V and J genes are TRBV18 and TRBJ2-5; 9 bases line up with TRBD1. The CDR3 is 14 residues long. Looked up from germline, CDR1 is KGHSH and CDR2 is LQKENI. With V trimmed by 3 bases and J by 5 bases, 4 bases remained unmatched.

The chain carries TRBV5-1 and TRBJ2-6, with 11 bases fitting TRBD2. The CDR3 runs 17 residues. After removal of 4 bases from V and 2 bases from J, the junction contained 5 bases not matched to a gene. Germline V CDR1 and CDR2: SGHRS, YFSETQ. The CDR3 region has the DNA TGCGCCAGCAGCCAACTAGCGGGAGTAACTGGGGCCAACGTCCTGACTTTC. Its translation: CASSQLAGVTGANVLTF.

V is TRBV4-2 and J is TRBJ2-3, with D unresolved. V lost 4 bases, J lost 2 bases, and 13 bases lay in between. Germline assignment: CDR1 LGHNA and CDR2 YNFKEQ. The CDR3 loop spans 15 amino acids. This CDR3 is CASSLLTPNTDTQYF. CDR3 coding DNA: TGTGCCAGCAGCCTCTTGACTCCGAACACAGATACGCAGTATTTT.

The chain uses TRBV29-1 and TRBJ1-3, with D uncertain. Per the germline V gene, CDR1 is SQVTM and CDR2 is ANQGSEA. The CDR3 is made up of 13 amino acids. The germline V and J ends were trimmed by 6 bases and 2 bases, with 11 bases remaining between them. The CDR3 reads CSVRTGAGNTIYF. CDR3 nucleotide sequence: TGCAGCGTCAGGACGGGAGCTGGAAACACCATATATTTT.

CDR3 nucleotides: TGTGCCAGCAGTTGGAGCGGGAGGGGGACAGATACGCAGTATTTT. Translation: CASSWSGRGTDTQYF. The rearrangement joins TRBV6-6 to TRBJ2-3; TRBD2 matches at 10 bases. The CDR3 is 15 residues long. Germline assignment: CDR1 MNHNY and CDR2 SVGAGI (reference sequence). The V and J ends lost 4 bases and 3 bases, in that order; junction bases with no gene match: 4.

The chain carries TRBV11-2 and TRBJ1-4, with D hard to call. V gave up 1 base and J gave up 0 bases, with 6 bases separating them. From germline, CDR1 is SGHAT and CDR2 FQNNGV. The CDR3 extends over 15 amino acids. As DNA, the CDR3 is TGTGCCAGCAGCTTAGGGATTACAACTAATGAAAAACTGTTTTTT. It encodes CASSLGITTNEKLFF.

As for this clone: Relative to the germline gene, one junction end is altered; a read error may explain this. The genes are TRBV4-1 and TRBJ2-7; 9 bases match TRBD2. CDR1 MGHRA and CDR2 YSYEKL come from the germline V gene. This CDR3 region has 11 residues. The CDR3 DNA reads TGCGCCAGCAGCCAAGGGGGACTAGCCGTGTTC. Protein product: CASSQGGLAVF.

The V gene is TRBV29-1, the J gene TRBJ2-3; TRBD1 agrees at 11 bases. The V segment lost 6 bases and the J segment 2 bases; nucleotides outside the gene matches: 4. CDR1 is SQVTM and CDR2 is ANQGSEA in the germline V gene. CDR3 size: 14 residues. The CDR3 protein is CSVDRGRVTDTQYF. CDR3 nucleotide sequence: TGCAGCGTGGACAGGGGGCGCGTCACAGATACGCAGTATTTT.

V is TRBV18 and J is TRBJ2-3; D gene uncertain. The germline CDR1 and CDR2 sequences are KGHSH and LQKENI. Trimming cost V 3 bases and J 0 bases, with 4 bases left between them. This CDR3 region has 13 residues. The CDR3 DNA follows: TGTGCCAGCTCACCGGAGAGCACAGATACGCAGTATTTT. It yields the protein CASSPESTDTQYF. Full variable domain (remainder filled in from reference TRBV18 and TRBJ2-3): NAGVMQNPRHLVRRRGQEARLRCSPMKGHSHVYWYRQLPEEGLKFMVYLQKENIIDESGMPKERFSAEFPKEGPSILRIQQVVRGDSAAYFCASSPESTDTQYFGPGTRLTVL.

The chain uses TRBV25-1 and TRBJ2-5, with D unresolved. CDR3 size: 14 residues. Trimming left V 0 bases short and J 4 bases short, with 9 bases between. Germline CDR1 reads MGHDK; CDR2 reads SYGVNS. The CDR3 DNA is TGTGCCAGCAGTGAATACCAGGTTGGAGAGACCCAGTACTTC. It codes for CASSEYQVGETQYF.

This chain links TRBV7-8 with TRBJ2-5; D remains ambiguous. CDR1 is SGHVS, CDR2 FQNEAQ, per germline. This CDR3 has 12 amino acids. V was clipped by 1 base and J by 5 bases, with 5 bases between them. CDR3 amino acids: CASSLVLETQYF. In DNA form, the CDR3 reads TGTGCCAGCAGCTTAGTTTTGGAGACCCAGTACTTC.

This clone came up once. The CDR3, as DNA: TGTGCCAGCAGCGTAGGACAGGGGAATGGCTACACCTTC. It codes for CASSVGQGNGYTF. The chain joins TRBV9 to TRBJ1-2; 8 bases align to TRBD1. The CDR3 loop spans 13 amino acids. The V gene end was trimmed by 0 bases and the J gene end by 6 bases; junction bases not matched to a gene: 1. Germline V gene lookup returns CDR1 SGDLS and CDR2 YYNGEE.

V usage is TRBV4-3 and J usage is TRBJ2-1; 9 bases line up with TRBD2. Losses at the gene ends were 2 bases for V and 0 bases for J; bases not matched to a gene: 2. CDR3 size: 16 residues. CDR1 is LGHNA and CDR2 is YSLEER in the germline V gene. The CDR3 loop is CASSQKLAGSYNEQFF. In DNA, the CDR3 is TGCGCCAGCAGCCAAAAACTAGCGGGCTCCTACAATGAGCAGTTCTTC.

This CDR3 reads CASSLLDRGLVNEQFF. The CDR3, as DNA: TGCGCCAGCAGCTTGCTTGACAGGGGGCTCGTCAATGAGCAGTTCTTC. The chain links TRBV5-1 to TRBJ2-1, with TRBD1 matching 10 bases. Trimming at V came to 1 base and at J to 6 bases, leaving 7 bases not matched to a gene. The CDR3 extends over 16 amino acids. Germline V lookup: CDR1 SGHRS, CDR2 YFSETQ.

This clone was seen a few times. The CDR3 here is CASSYAASSSYNEQFF. The CDR3, as DNA: TGTGCCAGCAGTTACGCGGCATCCAGCTCCTACAATGAGCAGTTCTTC. The V and J genes are TRBV6-5 and TRBJ2-1; D unresolved. Trimming took off 2 bases at V and 0 bases at J, with 11 bases between the two ends. Germline CDR1 MNHEY, CDR2 SVGAGI. CDR3 size: 16 residues.